This TCR beta chain was obtained from a study of HIV-infected patients and healthy controls (dated by TCRdb to the mid-2010s). Looking up the germline V gene (reference sequence) yields CDR1 MNHNY and CDR2 SVGAGI. Taken from cysteine to phenylalanine, the CDR3 has 16 residues. The kept DNA is CDR3 alone, 48 bases in frame from the first base. Relative to germline, V is missing 2 bases and J is missing 4 bases, with 10 bases of the junction outside any gene match. The library came from 5' RACE. TCRdb lists the instrument as Illumina MiSeq. Through fastp at Q25 and MiXCR, TCRdb rebuilt clones from the public reads, retaining in-frame beta chains. Duplicate CDR3 protein sequences are folded into a single record with the most common DNA and genes. For this sample the table gives 60,000 to 75,000 distinct CDR3 sequences, of which 15% to 20% were detected only once. The ten largest clonotypes hold 4.5% to 7% of the sample.

This clonotype was detected only a few times. This receptor's antigen is unknown. No base qualities exist here, and no much larger clone lies one base off it. Sequencing input: CD4+ T cells from blood. The receptor's source is a human donor in good health. The sequence links TRBV6-6 to TRBJ2-7; a stretch of 8 junction bases matches TRBD2. The CDR3 corresponds to CASSYPPGGRTYEQYF. The base sequence is TGTGCCAGCAGTTACCCCCCGGGGGGGCGAACATACGAGCAGTACTTC.